The next 4 T cell receptor beta chains were all read from a single sample in a study of vaccination and CD4 T cells after COVID-19 (dated by TCRdb to 2021 to 2024). The library relied on PCR. For sequencing, an Illumina iSeq 100 was employed. TCR sequencing of DNA from cultured CD4+ T cells used the Oncomine TCR Beta short-read assay at the Johns Hopkins FTIC core. The public reads were reprocessed in TCRdb via fastp at Q25 and MiXCR, keeping in-frame beta chains. Identical CDR3 proteins give one entry, which carries the most common genes and DNA. The sample table contains several thousand distinct CDR3 sequences; only one count was recorded for around 54% of them. The top ten hold approximately 7.6% of the sample. The sample's treatment or condition label, decoded: roughly 10-day PBMC culture with coronavirus spike peptide pools or control peptides (ViraFEST assay). These receptors have no known antigen.

The sample consisted of CD4+ T cells from blood, cultured in vitro. The receptor source for this set is a human donor who had recovered from COVID-19.

The J gene is TRBJ2-7, the V gene TRBV10-1, with 10 bases identical to TRBD1. The germline V gene has CDR1 WNHNN and CDR2 SYGVQD (reference sequence). The CDR3 contains 15 residues. Trimming at V came to 0 bases and at J to 3 bases, leaving 2 bases not matched to a gene. This chain's CDR3 is CASSESGTGDYEQYF. CDR3 coding DNA: TGCGCCAGCAGTGAGTCGGGGACAGGGGACTACGAGCAGTACTTC.

CDR3 coding DNA: TGTGCCAGCAGCCAAGCCTCGAGCCTCCCTGGCGTGGGGGAGACCCAGTACTTC. It specifies CASSQASSLPGVGETQYF. The V and J genes are TRBV14 and TRBJ2-5; D not certain. The CDR3 extends over 18 amino acids. V gave up 1 base and J gave up 5 bases, with 23 bases separating them. The germline CDR1 and CDR2 sequences are SGHDN and FVKESK. Based on the CDR3 plus reference TRBV14 and TRBJ2-5, the full variable domain is EAGVTQFPSHSVIEKGQTVTLRCDPISGHDNLYWYRRVMGKEIKFLLHFVKESKQDESGMPNNRFLAERTGGTYSTLKVQPAELEDSGVYFCASSQASSLPGVGETQYFGPGTRLLVL.

The chain is built from TRBV7-9 and TRBJ1-1; 7 nucleotides align to TRBD1. After removal of 4 bases from V and 5 bases from J, the junction contained 4 bases not matched to a gene. The CDR3 runs 13 residues. CDR1 SEHNR and CDR2 FQNEAQ come from the germline V gene (reference sequence). The CDR3 DNA is TGTGCCAGCAGCTACAACAGGGGAACTGAAGCTTTCTTT. It yields the protein CASSYNRGTEAFF.

The chain uses TRBV5-1 and TRBJ2-3, with D possibly matching TRBD1 (6 bases). This CDR3 has 16 amino acids. The germline V and J ends were trimmed by 4 bases and 2 bases, with 17 bases remaining between them. The germline V gene has CDR1 SGHRS and CDR2 YFSETQ. The CDR3 protein is CASSPPTGTFTDTQYF. The DNA for the CDR3 is TGCGCCAGCAGCCCCCCGACAGGAACCTTCACAGATACGCAGTATTTT.